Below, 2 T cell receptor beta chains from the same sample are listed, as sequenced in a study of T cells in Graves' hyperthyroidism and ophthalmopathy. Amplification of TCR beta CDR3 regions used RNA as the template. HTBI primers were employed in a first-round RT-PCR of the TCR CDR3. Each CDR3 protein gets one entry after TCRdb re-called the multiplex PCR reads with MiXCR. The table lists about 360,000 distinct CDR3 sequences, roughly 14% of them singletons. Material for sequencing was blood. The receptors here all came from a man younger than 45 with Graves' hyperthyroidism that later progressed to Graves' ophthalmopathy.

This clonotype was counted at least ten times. The CDR3 DNA follows: TGCAGCGTTACACAGGGGGCTGATTCACCCCTCCACTTT. Its translation is CSVTQGADSPLHF. The rearrangement links TRBV29-1 to TRBJ1-6, with 9 bases that match TRBD1. The CDR3 extends over 13 amino acids. In germline, CDR1 is SQVTM, CDR2 ANQGSEA. V was clipped by 5 bases and J by 8 bases; unmatched bases: 4. Complete variable domain (other parts from reference TRBV29-1 and TRBJ1-6): SAVISQKPSRDICQRGTSLTIQCQVDSQVTMMFWYRQQPGQSLTLIATANQGSEATYESGFVIDKFPISRPNLTFSTLTVSNMSPEDSSIYLCSVTQGADSPLHFGNGTRLTVT.

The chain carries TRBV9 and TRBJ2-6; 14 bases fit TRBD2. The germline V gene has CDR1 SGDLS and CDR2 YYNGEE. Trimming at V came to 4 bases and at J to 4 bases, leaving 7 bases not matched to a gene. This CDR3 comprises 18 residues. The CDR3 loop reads CASSTRTSGGSGANVLTF. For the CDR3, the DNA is TGTGCCAGCAGCACCCGGACTAGCGGGGGGTCCGGGGCCAACGTCCTGACTTTC.